The rows below give T cell receptor beta chains drawn from one sample of a study of T cell responses to AZD1222 COVID-19 vaccine. The data were produced by immunoSEQ multiplex PCR, yet TCRdb's version contains in-frame clones alone and is incomplete. Here the sample spans roughly 100,000 clones, 87% being singletons. The sample here was peripheral blood, taken 28 days after the second AZD1222 dose. Receptors originate from an adult who received the AZD1222 COVID-19 vaccine. Both conserved end residues are part of each CDR3. D genes are given only for firm matches. Size is stated for part of the rows, as once, few or many counts, or as a class when the clone is expanded.

d_call j_call clone_size v_call cdr3_length cdr3_nt cdr3_aa
. TRBJ2-6 once TRBV19 13 TGTGCCAGTCGACAGCCTGGGGCCAACGTCCTGACTTTC CASRQPGANVLTF
. TRBJ1-5 . TRBV21-1 16 TGTGCCAGCAGCAAAGTGAACAGGCCAACCAATCAGCCCCAGCATTTT CASSKVNRPTNQPQHF
TRBD2 TRBJ2-3 . TRBV24-1 16 TGTGCCACCAGTGATTGGACTAGCGGGAGCACAGATACGCAGTATTTT CATSDWTSGSTDTQYF
. TRBJ2-3 . TRBV30 13 TGTGCCTGGAGTGTAGATAACACAGATACGCAGTATTTT CAWSVDNTDTQYF
TRBD1 TRBJ2-2 . TRBV19 15 TGTGCCAGTGCATTGGGGACAGGGGCCACCGGGGAGCTGTTTTTT CASALGTGATGELFF
TRBD2 TRBJ2-7 . TRBV10-3 13 TGTGCCGCCTTTAGCGGGCTGACCTACGAGCAGTACTTC CAAFSGLTYEQYF
. TRBJ2-7 . TRBV11-2 14 TGTGCCAGCAGCTTAAATAGGATCTCCTACGAGCAGTACTTC CASSLNRISYEQYF
TRBD1 TRBJ2-3 . TRBV19 15 TGTGCCAGTAGTATAGCGGACAGGGGGCCAGATACGCAGTATTTT CASSIADRGPDTQYF
. TRBJ1-3 . TRBV5-1 17 TGCGCCAGCAGCTTGGACCCGGGGGGAAGCTCTGGAAACACCATATATTTT CASSLDPGGSSGNTIYF
TRBD2 TRBJ2-7 few TRBV27 14 TGTGCCAGCAGTCCAGGGACTAGAACCTACGAGCAGTACTTC CASSPGTRTYEQYF
. TRBJ2-7 . TRBV29-1 15 TGCAGCGTTGAAGATAGGGCAGGGGTCAGCTACGAGCAGTACTTC CSVEDRAGVSYEQYF
. TRBJ1-1 . TRBV5-4 14 TGTGCCAGCAGACAAGCTGGAGTGAACACTGAAGCTTTCTTT CASRQAGVNTEAFF
TRBD2 TRBJ2-2 . TRBV24-1 20 TGTGCCACCAGTGATTCCGTACTCTTGACTAGCGGGGACAACACCGGGGAGCTGTTTTTT CATSDSVLLTSGDNTGELFF
. TRBJ2-5 . TRBV4-1 13 TGCGCCAGCAGCCATGGGGTGCAAGAGACCCAGTACTTC CASSHGVQETQYF
TRBD1 TRBJ2-1 few TRBV5-1 13 TGCGCCAGCAGCGCTGACAGGGTAGGTGAGCAGTTCTTC CASSADRVGEQFF
. TRBJ1-2 . TRBV5-4 14 TGTGCCAGCAACCAGCATCAGGGCGTCGGCGGCTACACCTTC CASNQHQGVGGYTF
. TRBJ1-1 . TRBV28 17 TGTGCCACCCAGGGCACCGCCCCGGGTATTCAGGGAACTGAAGCTTTCTTT CATQGTAPGIQGTEAFF
. TRBJ2-7 . TRBV5-1 15 TGCGCCAGCAGCCTTGCACCCAGGGCAGGCTACGAGCAGTACTTC CASSLAPRAGYEQYF
. TRBJ1-1 . TRBV4-2 13 TGTGCCAGCAGCCAAGGACGGAGACTTGAAGCTTTCTTT CASSQGRRLEAFF
. TRBJ2-2 once TRBV7-3 13 TGTGCCAGCAGCTCTGAGGGCACCGGGGAGCTGTTTTTT CASSSEGTGELFF
. TRBJ2-1 . TRBV12-3/TRBV12-4 13 TGTGCCAGCAGTTTGTGGGGCTACAATGAGCAGTTCTTC CASSLWGYNEQFF
. TRBJ1-2 . TRBV28 13 TGTGCCAGCAGTCTGGACGAGAACTATGGCTACACCTTC CASSLDENYGYTF
. TRBJ2-7 . TRBV7-8 13 TGTGCCAGCAGCTTGACCTTCTCCTACGAGCAGTACTTC CASSLTFSYEQYF
. TRBJ2-3 once TRBV24-1 13 TGTGCCACCAGTGATTACAGTGCAGATACGCAGTATTTT CATSDYSADTQYF
. TRBJ1-3 . TRBV18 13 TGTGCCAGCTCACAGGGGGCTGGAAACACCATATATTTT CASSQGAGNTIYF
. TRBJ2-7 few TRBV7-9 14 TGTGCCAGCAGCTTAGTACAGGGAGTTGTCCAGCAGTACTTC CASSLVQGVVQQYF
TRBD2 TRBJ2-5 few TRBV6-5 15 TGTGCCAGCATCAAGACTAGCGGGGGGGGAGAGACCCAGTACTTC CASIKTSGGGETQYF
. TRBJ1-4 . TRBV28 14 TGTGCCAGCAGGTCGGAGAGCACTAATGAAAAACTGTTTTTT CASRSESTNEKLFF
TRBD2 TRBJ2-1 . TRBV29-1 11 TGCAGCGTTTCGGGGGGAATTGAGCAGTTCTTC CSVSGGIEQFF
TRBD1 TRBJ1-1 . TRBV6-1 17 TGTGCCAGCAGTGAAAGGGGTAACAGGGACAGGGTAACTGAAGCTTTCTTT CASSERGNRDRVTEAFF
TRBD1 TRBJ1-2 . TRBV27 13 TGTGCCAGCAGTTTTGCAGGGGGCTATGGCTACACCTTC CASSFAGGYGYTF
. TRBJ2-2 . TRBV2 13 TGTGCCAGCAGTGTTGGGTTCACCGGGGAGCTGTTTTTT CASSVGFTGELFF
. TRBJ1-2 . TRBV5-1 15 TGCGCCAGCAGCTTGACAGCCCGGGCGGGCGGGGGCTACACCTTC CASSLTARAGGGYTF
. TRBJ2-3 once TRBV6-5 14 TGTGCCAGCAGTTACTCGTTTCGCACAGATACGCAGTATTTT CASSYSFRTDTQYF
. TRBJ1-4 . TRBV24-1 18 TGTGCCACCAGCCCTCGGGCGGAGCAAACCCCAACTAATGAAAAACTGTTTTTT CATSPRAEQTPTNEKLFF
. TRBJ2-2 . TRBV7-3 16 TGTGCCAGCAGCTTAGTTGGGCGGGCTAGCACCGGGGAGCTGTTTTTT CASSLVGRASTGELFF
TRBD2 TRBJ2-1 . TRBV19 15 TGTGCCACCAAACCTGGCGGGAGCTCCTACAATGAGCAGTTCTTC CATKPGGSSYNEQFF
. TRBJ1-1 . TRBV5-1 13 TGCGCCAGCAGCTTGATGGGGTCTGGTGAAGCTTTCTTT CASSLMGSGEAFF
. TRBJ1-1 few TRBV6-5 11 TGTGCCAGCAGTTCGGGACGCTGGGCTTTCTTT CASSSGRWAFF
. TRBJ1-1 . TRBV11-2 13 TGTGCCAGCAGCTTTCGTATGAGTGGTCGAGCTTTCTTT CASSFRMSGRAFF
. TRBJ1-4 once TRBV15 16 TGTGCCACCAGCAGGGGAGACAGCCGAGGGAATGAAAAACTGTTTTTT CATSRGDSRGNEKLFF
TRBD1 TRBJ2-7 . TRBV28 14 TGTGCCAGCAGCGGGACAGGGTACTCCTACGAGCAGTACTTC CASSGTGYSYEQYF
. TRBJ1-2 . TRBV2 12 TGTGCCAGCACGGAAAGAGGGGTCGGCTACACCTTC CASTERGVGYTF
. TRBJ2-7 . TRBV2 13 TGTGCCAGCTTACGGGTAGTTCACTACGAGCAGTACTTC CASLRVVHYEQYF
. TRBJ2-1 . TRBV29-1 11 TGCAGCGTTGGAGGGTTCAATGAGCAGTTCTTC CSVGGFNEQFF
TRBD1 TRBJ2-2 . TRBV9 16 TGTGCCAGCAGCGCCCCCCAGGGGGTGGTCACCGGGGAGCTGTTTTTT CASSAPQGVVTGELFF
. TRBJ2-7 few TRBV15 14 TGTGCCACCAGCAGAGTACAGGGAGCGGTCGAGCAGTACTTC CATSRVQGAVEQYF
. TRBJ1-2 . TRBV5-4 15 TGTGCCAGCAGCCCCGGGGTGACAGCTAACTATGGCTACACCTTC CASSPGVTANYGYTF
. TRBJ1-2 . TRBV2 14 TGTGCCAGCAGTGAAGAGACAGCGTTCTATGGCTACACCTTC CASSEETAFYGYTF
. TRBJ1-4 . TRBV27 14 TGTGCCAGCAGTACGACTGCAACTAATGAAAAACTGTTTTTT CASSTTATNEKLFF
TRBD1 TRBJ1-2 few TRBV6-1 15 TGTGCCAGCAGTGAAGAGACAGGGGGCGCAGATGGCTACACCTTC CASSEETGGADGYTF
TRBD1 TRBJ2-5 . TRBV4-1 14 TGCGCCAGCAGCCTGACAGGGGCCCGAGAGACCCAGTACTTC CASSLTGARETQYF
. TRBJ1-3 . TRBV5-5 15 TGTGCCAGCAGCCGAACCCCGAGCTCTGGAAACACCATATATTTT CASSRTPSSGNTIYF
TRBD1 TRBJ1-2 . TRBV7-9 14 TGTGCCAGCAGCGGAGGGACAGGGCCCTATGGCTACACCTTC CASSGGTGPYGYTF
. TRBJ2-3 . TRBV5-4 15 TGTGCCAGCAGCCCCAGCGGTCCTAGCACAGATACGCAGTATTTT CASSPSGPSTDTQYF